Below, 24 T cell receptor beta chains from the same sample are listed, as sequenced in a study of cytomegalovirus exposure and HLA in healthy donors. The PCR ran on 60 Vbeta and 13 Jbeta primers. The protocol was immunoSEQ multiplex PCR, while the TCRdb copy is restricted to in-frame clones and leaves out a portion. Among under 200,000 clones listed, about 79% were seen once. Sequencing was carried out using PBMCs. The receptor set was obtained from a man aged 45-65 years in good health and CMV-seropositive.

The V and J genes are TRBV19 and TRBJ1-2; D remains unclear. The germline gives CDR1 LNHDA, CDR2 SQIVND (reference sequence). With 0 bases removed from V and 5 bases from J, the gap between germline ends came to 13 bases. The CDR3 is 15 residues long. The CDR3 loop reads CASSIDLGTRYGYTF. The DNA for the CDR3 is TGTGCCAGTAGTATAGATCTGGGCACCCGATATGGCTACACCTTC.

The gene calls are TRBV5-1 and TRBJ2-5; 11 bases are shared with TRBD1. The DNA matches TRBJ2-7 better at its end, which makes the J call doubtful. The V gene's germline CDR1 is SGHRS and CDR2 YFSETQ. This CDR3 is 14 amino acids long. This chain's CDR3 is CASSVDRGPYEQYF. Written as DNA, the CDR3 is TGCGCCAGCAGCGTGGACAGGGGGCCTTACGAGCAGTACTTC.

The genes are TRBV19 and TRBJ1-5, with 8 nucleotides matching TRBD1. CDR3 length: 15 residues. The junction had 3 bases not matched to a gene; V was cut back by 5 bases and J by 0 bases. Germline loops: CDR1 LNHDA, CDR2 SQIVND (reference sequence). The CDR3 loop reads CASSDRGASNQPQHF. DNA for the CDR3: TGTGCCAGTAGTGACAGGGGCGCTAGCAATCAGCCCCAGCATTTT.

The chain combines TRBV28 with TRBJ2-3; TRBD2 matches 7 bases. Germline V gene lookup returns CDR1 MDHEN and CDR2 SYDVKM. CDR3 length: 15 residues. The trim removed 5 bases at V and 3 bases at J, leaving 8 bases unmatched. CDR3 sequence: CASSVFWGGTDTQYF. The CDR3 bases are TGTGCCAGCAGTGTTTTTTGGGGGGGAACAGATACGCAGTATTTT.

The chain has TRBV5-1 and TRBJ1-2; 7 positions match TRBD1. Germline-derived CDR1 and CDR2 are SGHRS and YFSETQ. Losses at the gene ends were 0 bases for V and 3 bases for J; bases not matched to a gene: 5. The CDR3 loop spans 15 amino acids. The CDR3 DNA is TGCGCCAGCAGCTTGGACGGGACAGCCTACTATGGCTACACCTTC. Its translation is CASSLDGTAYYGYTF.

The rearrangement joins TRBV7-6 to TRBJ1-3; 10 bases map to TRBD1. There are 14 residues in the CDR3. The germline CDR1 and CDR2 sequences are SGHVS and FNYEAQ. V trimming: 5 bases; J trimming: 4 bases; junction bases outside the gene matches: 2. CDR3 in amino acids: CASSQGQGGNTIYF. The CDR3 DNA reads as TGTGCCAGCAGCCAGGGACAGGGGGGAAACACCATATATTTT.

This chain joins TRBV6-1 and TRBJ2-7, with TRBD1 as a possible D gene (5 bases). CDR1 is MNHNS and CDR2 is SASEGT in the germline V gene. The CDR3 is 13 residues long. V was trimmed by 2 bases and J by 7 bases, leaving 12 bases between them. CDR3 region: CASSEFRAGEQYF. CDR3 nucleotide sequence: TGTGCCAGCAGTGAATTCAGGGCCGGAGAGCAGTACTTC.

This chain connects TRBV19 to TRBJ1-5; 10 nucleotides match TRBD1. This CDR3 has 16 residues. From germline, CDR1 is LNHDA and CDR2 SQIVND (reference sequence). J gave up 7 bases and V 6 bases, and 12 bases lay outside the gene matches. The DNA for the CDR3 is TGTGCCAGTAGCACCCGGGACAGGGGTTTGAAACAGCCCCAGCATTTT. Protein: CASSTRDRGLKQPQHF.

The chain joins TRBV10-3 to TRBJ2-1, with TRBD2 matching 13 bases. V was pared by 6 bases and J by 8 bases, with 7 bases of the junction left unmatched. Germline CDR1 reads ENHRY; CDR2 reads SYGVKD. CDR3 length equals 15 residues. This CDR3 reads CAIREGLAGYDEQFF. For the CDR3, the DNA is TGTGCCATCAGGGAGGGACTAGCGGGATACGATGAGCAGTTCTTC.

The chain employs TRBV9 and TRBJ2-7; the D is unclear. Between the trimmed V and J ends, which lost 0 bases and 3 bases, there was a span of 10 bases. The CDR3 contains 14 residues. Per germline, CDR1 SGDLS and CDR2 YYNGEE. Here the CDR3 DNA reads TGTGCCAGCAGCGTAGGAGGTCAGATCTACGAGCAGTACTTC. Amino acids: CASSVGGQIYEQYF.

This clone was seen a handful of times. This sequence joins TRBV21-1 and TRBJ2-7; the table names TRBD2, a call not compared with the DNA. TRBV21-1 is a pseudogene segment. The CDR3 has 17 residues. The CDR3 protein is CASSKGGGQGDSYEQYF. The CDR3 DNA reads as TGTGCCAGCAGCAAAGGCGGGGGCCAGGGCGACTCCTACGAGCAGTACTTC.

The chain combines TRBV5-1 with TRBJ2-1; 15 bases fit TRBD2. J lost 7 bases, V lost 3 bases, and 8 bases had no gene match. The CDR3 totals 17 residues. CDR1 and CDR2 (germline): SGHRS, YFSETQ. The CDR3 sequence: CASSWTSGRAWSNEQFF. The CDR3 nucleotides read TGCGCCAGCAGCTGGACTAGCGGGAGGGCCTGGAGTAATGAGCAGTTCTTC. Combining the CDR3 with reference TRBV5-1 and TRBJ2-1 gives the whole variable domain KAGVTQTPRYLIKTRGQQVTLSCSPISGHRSVSWYQQTPGQGLQFLFEYFSETQRNKGNFPGRFSGRQFSNSRSEMNVSTLELGDSALYLCASSWTSGRAWSNEQFFGPGTRLTVL.

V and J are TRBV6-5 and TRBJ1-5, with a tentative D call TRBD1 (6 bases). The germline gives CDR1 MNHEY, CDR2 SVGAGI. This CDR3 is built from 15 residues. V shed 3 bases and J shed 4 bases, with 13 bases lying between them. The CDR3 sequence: CASSYSSRGNQPQHF. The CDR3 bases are TGTGCCAGCAGTTATAGTTCCAGGGGTAATCAGCCCCAGCATTTT.

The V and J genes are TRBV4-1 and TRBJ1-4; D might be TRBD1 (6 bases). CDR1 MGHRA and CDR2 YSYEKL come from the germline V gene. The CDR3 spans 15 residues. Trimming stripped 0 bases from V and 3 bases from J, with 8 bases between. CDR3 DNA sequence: TGCGCCAGCAGCCAAGAGGGGGCCCCTAATGAAAAACTGTTTTTT. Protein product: CASSQEGAPNEKLFF.

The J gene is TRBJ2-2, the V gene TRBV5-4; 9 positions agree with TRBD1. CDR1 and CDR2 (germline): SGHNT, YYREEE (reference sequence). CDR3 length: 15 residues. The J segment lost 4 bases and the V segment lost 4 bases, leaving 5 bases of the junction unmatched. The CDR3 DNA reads TGTGCCAGCAGCAGGGACAGGGTTGGCACCGGGGAGCTGTTTTTT. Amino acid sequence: CASSRDRVGTGELFF.

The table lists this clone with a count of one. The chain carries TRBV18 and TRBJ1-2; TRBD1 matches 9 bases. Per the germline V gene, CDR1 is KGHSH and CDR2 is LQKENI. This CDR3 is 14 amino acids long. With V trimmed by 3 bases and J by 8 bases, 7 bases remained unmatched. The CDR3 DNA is TGTGCCAGCTCACCGAGTGACAGGGGGATCGGCTACACCTTC. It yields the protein CASSPSDRGIGYTF.

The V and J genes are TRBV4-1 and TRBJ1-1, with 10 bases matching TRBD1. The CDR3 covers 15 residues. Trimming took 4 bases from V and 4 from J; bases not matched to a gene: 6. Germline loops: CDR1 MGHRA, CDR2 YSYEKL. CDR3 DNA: TGCGCCAGCAGCCCCCCTAGGACAGGGGGCACTGAAGCTTTCTTT. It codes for CASSPPRTGGTEAFF.

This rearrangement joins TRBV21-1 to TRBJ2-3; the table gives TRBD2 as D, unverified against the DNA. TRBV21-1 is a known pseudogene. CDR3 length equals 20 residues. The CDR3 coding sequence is TGTGCCAGCAGCTCCCGATGGTGGGCTAGCGGGAGACCGCTCACAGATACGCAGTATTTT. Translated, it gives CASSSRWWASGRPLTDTQYF.

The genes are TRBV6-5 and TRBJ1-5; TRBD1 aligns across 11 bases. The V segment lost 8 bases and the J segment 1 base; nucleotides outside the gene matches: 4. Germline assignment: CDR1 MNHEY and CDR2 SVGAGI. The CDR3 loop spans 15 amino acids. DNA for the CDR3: TGTGCCAGCGACTGGACAGGGGGCAGCAATCAGCCCCAGCATTTT. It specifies CASDWTGGSNQPQHF.

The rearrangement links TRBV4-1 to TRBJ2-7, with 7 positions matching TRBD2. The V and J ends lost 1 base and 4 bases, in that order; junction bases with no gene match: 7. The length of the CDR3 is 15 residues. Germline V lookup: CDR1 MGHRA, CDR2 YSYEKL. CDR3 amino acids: CASSQVLAALYEQYV. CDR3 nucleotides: TGCGCCAGCAGCCAAGTTCTAGCGGCCCTGTACGAGCAGTACGTC.

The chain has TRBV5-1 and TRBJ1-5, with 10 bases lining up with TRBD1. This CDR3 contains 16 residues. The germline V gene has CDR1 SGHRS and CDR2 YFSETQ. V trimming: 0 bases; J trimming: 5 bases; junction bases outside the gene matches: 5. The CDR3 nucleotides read TGCGCCAGCAGCTTGGGGGACAGGGGAGCTGATCAGCCCCAGCATTTT. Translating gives CASSLGDRGADQPQHF.

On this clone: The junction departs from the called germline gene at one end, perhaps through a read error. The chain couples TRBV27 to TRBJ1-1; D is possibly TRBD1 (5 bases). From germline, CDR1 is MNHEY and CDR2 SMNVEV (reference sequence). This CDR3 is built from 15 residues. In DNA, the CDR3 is TGTGCCAGCCGTTTAGGCCAGGGCTCAAACACTGAAGCTTTCTTT. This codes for CASRLGQGSNTEAFF.

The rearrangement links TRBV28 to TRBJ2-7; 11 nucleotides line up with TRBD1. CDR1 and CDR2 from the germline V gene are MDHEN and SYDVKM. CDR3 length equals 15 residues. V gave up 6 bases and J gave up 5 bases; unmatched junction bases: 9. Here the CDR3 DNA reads TGTGCCAGCAGCGCCAGGACAGGGGGCAGGGACGAGCAGTACGTC. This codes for CASSARTGGRDEQYV.

The CDR3 bases are TGCGCCAGCAGTTCTGGCAGCGGGAACATTCAGTACTTC. Translation gives CASSSGSGNIQYF. The chain carries TRBV10-2 and TRBJ2-4; a weak D match, TRBD2 (6 bases). Deletions cut 5 bases from V and 7 bases from J, with 12 bases between. The CDR3 length is 13 residues. Germline CDR1 WSHSY, CDR2 SAAADI.